The 25 T cell receptor beta chains presented below share a single source sample, sequenced in a study of technical replicates of blood from several donors. Produced via immunoSEQ multiplex PCR; TCRdb's table is partial and in-frame only. In the table there are 75,000 to 80,000 clones, approximately 94% of which are singletons. The sample taken for sequencing was T cells isolated from PBMCs. All receptors come from a human donor in good health.

The V and J genes are TRBV29-1 and TRBJ2-7; TRBD2 agrees at 8 bases. Germline values: CDR1 SQVTM, CDR2 ANQGSEA. The V gene end was trimmed by 7 bases and the J gene end by 0 bases; junction bases not matched to a gene: 5. The CDR3 consists of 13 residues. CDR3 in DNA: TGCAGCGCGGGGGGGGGACCCTCCTACGAGCAGTACTTC. As protein: CSAGGGPSYEQYF.

The V call is TRBV28, the J call TRBJ1-3, with D unclear. Trimming pared 3 bases from V and 6 bases from J, leaving 9 bases between. Germline V gives CDR1 MDHEN, CDR2 SYDVKM. The CDR3 is 13 residues long. The CDR3 DNA follows: TGTGCCAGCAGTTTGTTGAGGGCAAACACCATATATTTT. It translates to CASSLLRANTIYF.

This chain links TRBV10-3 with TRBJ1-2; 8 bases are a match to TRBD1. The V segment lost 11 bases and the J segment 4 bases; nucleotides outside the gene matches: 9. Germline V gene lookup returns CDR1 ENHRY and CDR2 SYGVKD. The CDR3 covers 13 residues. The CDR3 DNA is TGTGCCTTCCAGGGACAGGACTCCTATGGCTACACCTTC. Translation gives CAFQGQDSYGYTF.

This chain links TRBV5-4 with TRBJ1-3, with D perhaps TRBD1 (5 bases). The germline CDR1 and CDR2 sequences are SGHNT and YYREEE (reference sequence). The CDR3 has 15 amino acids. V lost 0 bases and J lost 2, with 9 bases in between. This CDR3 reads CASSLDGAAGNTIYF. CDR3 DNA sequence: TGTGCCAGCAGCTTGGATGGGGCTGCTGGAAACACCATATATTTT.

The chain recombines TRBV6-5 with TRBJ2-5, with 12 bases that match TRBD2. V trimming: 6 bases; J trimming: 5 bases; junction bases outside the gene matches: 7. In germline, CDR1 is MNHEY, CDR2 SVGAGI. This CDR3 has 15 amino acids. CDR3 coding DNA: TGTGCCAGCAGGCGACTAGCGGGAGCCCTGGAGACCCAGTACTTC. It specifies CASRRLAGALETQYF.

Comment on this clone: The identical CDR3 is also encoded by other nucleotide sequences in the sample. The gene calls are TRBV6-5 and TRBJ2-7, with D unclear. CDR3 length equals 11 residues. The ends were cut back, 8 bases at V and 3 bases at J, with 8 bases in the middle. Per the germline V gene, CDR1 is MNHEY and CDR2 is SVGAGI. The CDR3 sequence: CASRGYYEQYF. CDR3 DNA: TGTGCCAGCCGAGGATACTACGAGCAGTACTTC.

The chain employs TRBV7-8 and TRBJ1-1; D not certain. V was clipped by 5 bases and J by 0 bases, with 7 bases between them. The CDR3 covers 13 residues. CDR1 is SGHVS and CDR2 is FQNEAQ in the germline V gene. CDR3: CASSIRLNTEAFF. The CDR3 DNA reads TGTGCCAGCAGCATCAGGTTGAACACTGAAGCTTTCTTT.

This clone was seen a few times. This chain uses TRBV5-8 with TRBJ2-5; 9 bases align to TRBD1. Trimming removed 6 bases from V and 5 bases from J; junction bases left unmatched: 5. The V gene's germline CDR1 is SGHTS and CDR2 YDEGEE. This CDR3 has 13 amino acids. CDR3 loop: CASIFDRGETQYF. Here the CDR3 DNA reads TGTGCCAGCATATTCGACAGGGGGGAGACCCAGTACTTC. Full variable domain (outside the CDR3, taken from reference TRBV5-8 and TRBJ2-5): EAGVTQSPTHLIKTRGQQATLRCSPISGHTSVYWYQQALGLGLQFLLWYDEGEERNRGNFPPRFSGRQFPNYSSELNVNALELEDSALYLCASIFDRGETQYFGPGTRLLVL.

This chain links TRBV2 with TRBJ1-5, with TRBD1 identical over 9 bases. This CDR3 region has 18 residues. Germline CDR1 SNHLY, CDR2 FYNNEI. V was clipped by 6 bases and J by 0 bases; unmatched bases: 12. In nucleotides, the CDR3 is TGTGCCAGCAGCTGGGGGGACAGGGCAGGATCTAGCAATCAGCCCCAGCATTTT. Protein sequence: CASSWGDRAGSSNQPQHF.

V usage is TRBV7-9 and J usage is TRBJ2-3; TRBD1 matches at 9 bases. There are 16 residues in the CDR3. The V and J ends lost 5 bases and 2 bases, in that order; junction bases with no gene match: 8. Germline V gene lookup returns CDR1 SEHNR and CDR2 FQNEAQ (reference sequence). CDR3 in DNA: TGTGCCAGCAGCACCCGGGACAGGGAGATCACAGATACGCAGTATTTT. It translates to CASSTRDREITDTQYF.

The V call is TRBV2, the J call TRBJ2-3; TRBD2 matches at 12 bases. Losses at the gene ends were 6 bases for V and 6 bases for J; bases not matched to a gene: 7. Per germline, CDR1 SNHLY and CDR2 FYNNEI. CDR3 length equals 15 residues. The CDR3 DNA reads TGTGCCAGCAGACGACTAGCGGGAGTGACTGATACGCAGTATTTT. Protein sequence: CASRRLAGVTDTQYF.

The gene calls are TRBV9 and TRBJ2-7; D not resolved. CDR3 length equals 13 residues. The germline V gene has CDR1 SGDLS and CDR2 YYNGEE. V shed 0 bases and J shed 6 bases, with 10 bases lying between them. The CDR3 nucleotides are TGTGCCAGCAGCGTAGGGCTTTTCAGCGAGCAGTACTTC. Translating it yields CASSVGLFSEQYF.

This clone was picked up one time. This chain uses TRBV5-6 with TRBJ2-7; 8 nucleotides align to TRBD2. The CDR3 totals 17 residues. Per the germline V gene, CDR1 is SGHDT and CDR2 is YYEEEE. The V gene end was trimmed by 1 base and the J gene end by 1 base; junction bases not matched to a gene: 10. The CDR3 nucleotides read TGTGCCAGCAGCTTGTGGACTTGGCGGGAGGCATCCTACGAGCAGTACTTC. It translates to CASSLWTWREASYEQYF. Looking up the rest from reference TRBV5-6 and TRBJ2-7 gives the full variable domain: DAGVTQSPTHLIKTRGQQVTLRCSPKSGHDTVSWYQQALGQGPQFIFQYYEEEERQRGNFPDRFSGHQFPNYSSELNVNALLLGDSALYLCASSLWTWREASYEQYFGPGTRLTVT.

A single count supports this clone. The rearrangement links TRBV27 to TRBJ1-5; 7 nucleotides agree with TRBD1. Germline V gives CDR1 MNHEY, CDR2 SMNVEV (reference sequence). V lost 5 bases to trimming and J lost 0 bases; unmatched junction nucleotides: 7. The CDR3 runs to 16 residues. CDR3 in DNA: TGTGCCAGCAGTCCCCAGGGACAGCTTAGCAATCAGCCCCAGCATTTT. As protein: CASSPQGQLSNQPQHF.

V usage is TRBV6-5 and J usage is TRBJ1-1; TRBD1 matches at 7 bases. Germline values: CDR1 MNHEY, CDR2 SVGAGI. With V trimmed by 5 bases and J by 11 bases, 2 bases remained unmatched. The CDR3 length is 10 residues. The CDR3 sequence is CASSMTGAFF. The CDR3 coding sequence is TGTGCCAGCAGTATGACAGGGGCTTTCTTT.

This sequence joins TRBV7-9 and TRBJ1-5; D gene unclear. The CDR3 consists of 12 residues. V was shortened by 0 bases and J by 7 bases, with 4 bases between the two germline ends. Per the germline V gene, CDR1 is SEHNR and CDR2 is FQNEAQ (reference sequence). In DNA form, the CDR3 reads TGTGCCAGCAGCTTAGCGGGCCAGCCCCAGCATTTT. Translated: CASSLAGQPQHF.

This clone was picked up one time. This rearrangement joins TRBV4-2 to TRBJ1-4; 10 bases are shared with TRBD1. The CDR3 is 17 residues long. CDR1 LGHNA and CDR2 YNFKEQ come from the germline V gene. The V segment lost 0 bases and the J segment 8 bases; nucleotides outside the gene matches: 9. The CDR3 coding sequence is TGTGCCAGCAGCCAAGATATCGACAGGGGGCAGAGGGAAAAACTGTTTTTT. The encoded protein is CASSQDIDRGQREKLFF.

The chain employs TRBV7-9 and TRBJ2-3; D unclear. Germline CDR1 reads SEHNR; CDR2 reads FQNEAQ (reference sequence). The CDR3 has 16 amino acids. The V end was cut by 1 base, the J end by 4 bases, with 15 bases between. CDR3 in DNA: TGTGCCAGCAGCTTAGTTTCTGGAGCTGCTTCAGATACGCAGTATTTT. Amino acids: CASSLVSGAASDTQYF.

This chain joins TRBV5-4 and TRBJ2-5; 11 bases are shared with TRBD2. The CDR3 is 15 residues long. Germline V gene lookup returns CDR1 SGHNT and CDR2 YYREEE (reference sequence). V shed 0 bases, J shed 2 bases, and the junction held 0 bases outside the gene matches. The CDR3 sequence is CASSLGLAGQETQYF. As DNA, the CDR3 is TGTGCCAGCAGCTTGGGACTAGCGGGACAAGAGACCCAGTACTTC. Together with reference TRBV5-4 and TRBJ2-5, the CDR3 gives the full variable domain: ETGVTQSPTHLIKTRGQQVTLRCSSQSGHNTVSWYQQALGQGPQFIFQYYREEENGRGNFPPRFSGLQFPNYSSELNVNALELDDSALYLCASSLGLAGQETQYFGPGTRLLVL.

The chain couples TRBV27 to TRBJ1-2, with D perhaps matching TRBD1 (5 bases). Trimming removed 3 bases at V and 3 bases at J, with 11 bases between. The CDR3 loop spans 14 amino acids. Germline V CDR1 and CDR2: MNHEY, SMNVEV (reference sequence). CDR3 sequence: CASSFGGAYYGYTF. For the CDR3, the DNA is TGTGCCAGCAGTTTCGGTGGGGCTTACTATGGCTACACCTTC.

The V gene is TRBV19, the J gene TRBJ1-2, with TRBD1 matching 8 bases. With 4 bases clipped from V and 4 bases from J, the junction kept 11 bases outside the gene matches. CDR3 length equals 16 residues. Germline V gene sequence: CDR1 LNHDA, CDR2 SQIVND (reference sequence). The CDR3 loop reads CASSSSGTGFFYGYTF. CDR3 bases: TGTGCCAGTAGTAGCTCCGGGACAGGATTTTTCTATGGCTACACCTTC.

The genes are TRBV6-5 and TRBJ1-2, with TRBD1 matching over 9 bases. This CDR3 is built from 13 residues. Germline V lookup: CDR1 MNHEY, CDR2 SVGAGI. V shed 6 bases and J 5 bases; nucleotides not matched to a gene: 4. For the CDR3, the DNA is TGTGCCAGCAGGGTACAGGGGGCTTATGGCTACACCTTC. It is translated as CASRVQGAYGYTF.

This sequence joins TRBV28 and TRBJ2-3; TRBD2 agrees at 8 bases. The CDR3 contains 16 residues. With 2 bases clipped from V and 7 bases from J, the junction kept 11 bases outside the gene matches. Germline values: CDR1 MDHEN, CDR2 SYDVKM. The CDR3: CASSLGGGPFGNTQYF. The CDR3 DNA follows: TGTGCCAGCAGTTTAGGCGGGGGGCCTTTTGGAAATACGCAGTATTTT.

V usage is TRBV27 and J usage is TRBJ1-5, with D maybe TRBD1 (5 bases). The CDR3 sequence is 13 residues long. Trimming pared 8 bases from V and 6 bases from J, leaving 14 bases between. Germline CDR1 reads MNHEY; CDR2 reads SMNVEV (reference sequence). The CDR3 protein is CASSGGGSQPQHF. CDR3 bases: TGTGCCAGCTCTGGGGGAGGGAGTCAGCCCCAGCATTTT.

This clone was seen just once. The chain links TRBV2 to TRBJ2-7; TRBD2 matches 8 bases. Germline trimming cut 5 bases from V and 4 bases from J; bases unmatched to any gene: 19. Germline V gives CDR1 SNHLY, CDR2 FYNNEI. CDR3 length equals 18 residues. Written as DNA, the CDR3 is TGTGCCAGCAGTAAACGTCGGGAGGGTACCCGAGTCTCATACGAGCAGTACTTC. Translation gives CASSKRREGTRVSYEQYF.